This T cell receptor beta chain was identified in a study of shared clonotypes between healthy human individuals. Study outcomes and limitations: When compared with the clonotypes that were shared by all four sorted-subset donors, the non-shared clonotypes turned out to have lower generation probabilities. As a rule, naive subsets had a larger estimated richness than memory subsets. Sequencing depth was a factor that was expected to affect clonotype sharing among donors.

CD45RO-negative cells were positively selected for CCR7, leaving out terminally differentiated effector memory CD45RA+ cells. As to this clone: The antigen is undetermined.

The protocol was immunoSEQ multiplex PCR, while the TCRdb copy is restricted to in-frame clones and leaves out a portion. The table shows roughly 2.1 million clones, with 85% to 95% occurring only once. The CDR3 is 14 residues long. Per germline, CDR1 KGHSH and CDR2 LQKENI. V was clipped by 5 bases and J by 0 bases, with 8 bases between them. The genes are TRBV18 and TRBJ2-1; D call uncertain. This clonotype was obtained from a man younger than 30 in good health. Some clones in this sample may be carry-over from other donors' samples. The material sequenced was naive CD8+ T cells from PBMCs. DNA of the CDR3: TGTGCCAGCTCAGCTGACATCTCCTACAATGAGCAGTTCTTC. This codes for CASSADISYNEQFF.